The sample holds a few counts of the clone carrying this T cell receptor (beta chain). Its matching antigen is unknown. This sample is part of a study of beta chain features in type 1 diabetes. Study in general: Fewer than 140,000,000 sorted cells were examined across all samples.

Study-level results: Among all four CD4+ subsets, Type 1 diabetes patients had TCRB CDR3s that were moderately but significantly shorter. The study found that naive, central memory and Treg TCRB repertoires appeared more similar in patients than in healthy donors.

Based on CD45RO/CCR7/CD25/CD127/CD95/CD27, CD4+ regulatory, stem cell-like memory, naive and central memory cells were sorted. Expressed TCRB transcripts were sequenced because the isolated RNA had all been reverse transcribed beforehand. There were several million reads on average in the naive, central memory and regulatory T cell samples. Libraries were prepared by immunoSEQ multiplex PCR; TCRdb keeps only in-frame clonotypes and omits some of them. The repertoire consists of around 97,000 clones, with roughly 28% occurring once and the leading ten covering under 0.55%. Germline CDR1 and CDR2: SGHTA and FQGNSA. Trimming removed 5 bases from V and 4 bases from J; junction bases left unmatched: 15. The CDR3 runs to 17 residues.

The sample taken for sequencing was central memory CD4+ T cells from blood. J is TRBJ2-3 and V is TRBV7-2; 7 positions match TRBD2. The TCR comes from a woman under 30 with type 1 diabetes. DNA of the CDR3: TGTGCCAGCAGCATTACGACTAGCAGCTTCCTCTCAGATACGCAGTATTTT. Its translation is CASSITTSSFLSDTQYF.